This T cell receptor beta chain was captured in a study of blood T cell repertoires in COVID-19. Across the whole study: Acute-phase and convalescent COVID-19 samples originated in the United States, Italy and Spain.

This CDR3 comprises 14 residues. V lost 0 bases and J lost 8, with 13 bases in between. Germline CDR1 reads LGHNA; CDR2 reads YSLEER. Per the original methods: It was from reference gene primer amplification that nucleated cell counts were estimated. Sequencing was performed with immunoSEQ multiplex PCR; in TCRdb, only in-frame clones are kept and a portion is missing. Clone size and the V and J calls come from that table; the DNA yielded D and trimming. The table lists 410,000 or so clones, over 75% of them singletons. V is TRBV4-3 and J is TRBJ1-2; D gene ambiguous. What was sequenced was peripheral blood. This TCR was sampled from a woman between 40 and 50 years old with COVID-19, enrolled during active disease. CDR3 in amino acids: CASSQDHNSWGYTF. As DNA, the CDR3 is TGCGCCAGCAGCCAAGATCACAACAGTTGGGGCTACACCTTC.